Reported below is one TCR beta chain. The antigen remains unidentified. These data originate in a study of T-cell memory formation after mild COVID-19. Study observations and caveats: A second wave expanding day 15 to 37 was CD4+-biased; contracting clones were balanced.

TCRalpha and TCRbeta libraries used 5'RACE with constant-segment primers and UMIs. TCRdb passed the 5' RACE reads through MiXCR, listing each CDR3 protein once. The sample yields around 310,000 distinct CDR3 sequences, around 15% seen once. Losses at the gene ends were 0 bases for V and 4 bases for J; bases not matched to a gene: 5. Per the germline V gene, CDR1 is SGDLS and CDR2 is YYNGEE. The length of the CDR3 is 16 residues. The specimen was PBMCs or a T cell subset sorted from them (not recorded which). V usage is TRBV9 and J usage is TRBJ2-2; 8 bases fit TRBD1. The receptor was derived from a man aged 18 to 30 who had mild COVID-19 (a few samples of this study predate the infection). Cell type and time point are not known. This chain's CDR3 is CASSVATGGSTGELFF. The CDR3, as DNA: TGTGCCAGCAGCGTAGCCACAGGGGGGAGCACCGGGGAGCTGTTTTTT.